The clone carrying this TCR beta chain was seen only a few times. Its antigen is unidentified. The TCR alpha and TCR beta cDNA libraries, bearing sample barcodes and UMIs, were generated by 5'RACE using constant-segment primers. TCRdb redid the calling of the 5' RACE reads with MiXCR, one entry per CDR3 protein. The sample lists approximately 99,000 distinct CDR3 sequences; roughly 19% were seen once. This CDR3 is built from 13 residues. Germline assignment: CDR1 LNHDA and CDR2 SQIVND (reference sequence). Trimming took off 3 bases at V and 2 bases at J, with 8 bases between the two ends. This sample is part of a study of T-cell memory formation after mild COVID-19. Findings and limits, study-wide: Pre-infection memory contained some responding clones, which suggested that cross-reactive memory had joined. The study found balanced CD4/CD8 in clones contracting day 15 to 85 and a CD4+ lean in later expanders. The study found contracting CD4+ clones mainly in CM and EM and contracting CD8+ clones in EMRA.

The V call is TRBV19, the J call TRBJ2-7; D is unclear. Sequenced material: PBMCs or a T cell subset sorted from them (not recorded which). The origin of this receptor is a young man who had mild COVID-19 (a few samples of this study predate the infection). Cell type and time point are not known. CDR3 bases: TGTGCCAGTAGTATTGGGCCGGCCTACGAGCAGTACTTC. It yields the protein CASSIGPAYEQYF.